Listed below are T cell receptor beta chains from one sample, sequenced in a study of T cell responses to AZD1222 COVID-19 vaccine. Here immunoSEQ multiplex PCR was the method, and the copy in TCRdb shows in-frame clones only, minus some. The sample has 95,000 to 100,000 clones, approximately 90% seen once; the top ten hold about 8.1%. Source: peripheral blood, taken 28 days after the second AZD1222 dose. The receptors here all came from an adult who received the AZD1222 COVID-19 vaccine. CDR3s include the opening cysteine and the closing phenylalanine or tryptophan. A D gene is named only where the DNA matches it firmly. For some rows the clone size is stated as once, few or many, or as a class when expanded; others skip it.

TRBJ2-1 | TRBD2 | TRBV28 | 16 | NA | CASSGAFAGAYNEQFF | TGTGCCAGCAGTGGGGCCTTTGCGGGAGCTTACAATGAGCAGTTCTTC
TRBJ1-1 | NA | TRBV18 | 14 | NA | CASSPFGLNTEAFF | TGTGCCAGCTCACCTTTTGGGTTGAACACTGAAGCTTTCTTT
TRBJ2-3 | NA | TRBV24-1 | 18 | NA | CATSDFIGTPTGTDTQYF | TGTGCCACCAGTGATTTCATCGGTACACCTACGGGGACAGATACGCAGTATTTT
TRBJ2-4 | TRBD1 | TRBV11-3 | 19 | NA | CASSLGGGTGSRAKNIQYF | TGTGCCAGCAGCTTAGGTGGTGGGACAGGGAGCAGAGCCAAAAACATTCAGTACTTC
TRBJ2-1 | NA | TRBV24-1 | 13 | NA | CATSSSLYNEQFF | TGTGCCACCTCGAGTAGCCTCTACAATGAGCAGTTCTTC
TRBJ2-1 | NA | TRBV5-1 | 13 | NA | CASSWRGYNEQFF | TGCGCCAGCAGCTGGAGAGGATACAATGAGCAGTTCTTC
TRBJ2-1 | TRBD2 | TRBV5-6 | 14 | few | CASSFSGALNEQFF | TGTGCCAGCAGCTTTAGCGGGGCCTTGAATGAGCAGTTCTTC
TRBJ1-1 | TRBD1 | TRBV24-1 | 15 | once | CATSDSTGSNTEAFF | TGTGCCACCAGTGACTCGACAGGGAGTAACACTGAAGCTTTCTTT
TRBJ2-2 | TRBD1 | TRBV28 | 16 | NA | CASSPADRDNTGELFF | TGTGCCAGCAGCCCGGCCGACAGGGATAACACCGGGGAGCTGTTTTTT
TRBJ2-1 | NA | TRBV11-2 | 15 | once | CASSLEPSSYNEQFF | TGTGCCAGCAGCTTAGAACCTAGCTCCTACAATGAGCAGTTCTTC
TRBJ2-7 | NA | TRBV21-1 | 16 | NA | CASSKKRTSDSYEQYF | TGTGCCAGCAGCAAGAAAAGGACTAGTGACTCCTACGAGCAGTACTTC
TRBJ2-1 | NA | TRBV10-3 | 15 | NA | CATTPMAGWNNEQFF | TGTGCCACCACCCCCATGGCGGGATGGAACAATGAGCAGTTCTTC
TRBJ2-3 | NA | TRBV9 | 16 | NA | CASSVAMGSAADTQYF | TGTGCCAGCAGCGTAGCGATGGGTAGTGCCGCAGATACGCAGTATTTT
TRBJ2-2 | TRBD2 | TRBV4-1 | 20 | NA | CASSQDPEGLAGVGTGELFF | TGCGCCAGCAGCCAAGACCCCGAGGGACTAGCGGGAGTAGGAACCGGGGAGCTGTTTTTT
TRBJ2-1 | TRBD2 | TRBV6-1 | 16 | NA | CASSDPASGRGYEQFF | TGTGCCAGCAGTGATCCAGCTAGCGGGAGGGGTTATGAGCAGTTCTTC
TRBJ2-3 | TRBD2 | TRBV2 | 16 | NA | CASSVLAGRRTDTQYF | TGTGCCAGCAGTGTGCTAGCGGGACGTAGGACAGATACGCAGTATTTT
TRBJ2-2 | NA | TRBV11-2 | 16 | NA | CASSLGSSGVAGELFF | TGTGCCAGCAGCTTAGGTAGCTCGGGAGTGGCCGGGGAGCTGTTTTTT
TRBJ1-1 | NA | TRBV2 | 14 | once | CASGGPVGGSEAFF | TGTGCCAGCGGGGGCCCGGTGGGCGGCTCTGAAGCTTTCTTT
TRBJ1-2 | TRBD1 | TRBV29-1 | 10 | NA | CSVGQGGYTF | TGCAGCGTCGGACAGGGAGGCTACACCTTC
TRBJ1-1 | NA | TRBV7-9 | 17 | NA | CASSPPGLSGRVTEAFF | TGTGCCAGCAGCCCACCGGGGCTTTCAGGGCGGGTCACTGAAGCTTTCTTT
TRBJ2-2 | TRBD2 | TRBV6-1 | 16 | NA | CASSAASGPNTGELFF | TGTGCCAGCAGTGCCGCTAGCGGACCAAACACCGGGGAGCTGTTTTTT
TRBJ2-5 | NA | TRBV21-1 | 14 | NA | CASSKARGKETQYF | TGTGCCAGCAGCAAAGCACGGGGCAAAGAGACCCAGTACTTC
TRBJ1-5 | TRBD1 | TRBV19 | 17 | NA | CASSQGVGQGIYQPQHF | TGTGCCAGTAGCCAAGGGGTCGGACAGGGAATTTATCAGCCCCAGCATTTT
TRBJ2-7 | NA | TRBV28 | 11 | few | CASSLSIEQYF | TGTGCCAGCAGTTTATCGATCGAGCAGTACTTC
TRBJ2-2 | NA | TRBV7-3 | 16 | NA | CASSFGAGLGTGELFF | TGTGCCAGCAGCTTCGGGGCGGGGCTGGGCACCGGGGAGCTGTTTTTT
TRBJ2-3 | TRBD1 | TRBV27 | 14 | NA | CASKVGQATDTQYF | TGTGCCAGCAAGGTTGGACAGGCCACAGATACGCAGTATTTT
TRBJ1-5 | NA | TRBV30 | 14 | once | CAWSEIALRQPQHF | TGTGCCTGGAGTGAAATCGCCCTGAGACAGCCCCAGCATTTT
TRBJ1-6 | NA | TRBV4-1 | 16 | once | CASRALWTANNSPLHF | TGCGCCAGCAGGGCGTTATGGACGGCGAATAATTCACCCCTCCACTTT
TRBJ2-1 | TRBD1 | TRBV6-6 | 15 | NA | CASSTGTGGRDEQFF | TGTGCCAGCAGCACCGGGACAGGGGGCCGGGATGAGCAGTTCTTC
TRBJ1-3 | NA | TRBV11-2 | 15 | NA | CATRLLRSSGNTIYF | TGTGCCACCCGACTTTTGAGAAGCTCTGGAAACACCATATATTTT
TRBJ2-5 | NA | TRBV2 | 11 | NA | CASSLQETQYF | TGTGCCAGCAGCTTACAAGAGACCCAGTACTTC
TRBJ2-5 | TRBD1 | TRBV15 | 13 | NA | CATSGTGEETQYF | TGTGCCACCAGTGGGACAGGGGAAGAGACCCAGTACTTC
TRBJ2-2 | NA | TRBV2 | 15 | NA | CASSYVSANTGELFF | TGTGCCAGCAGTTACGTATCCGCGAACACCGGGGAGCTGTTTTTT
TRBJ2-7 | NA | TRBV5-8 | 16 | NA | CASSLFTGASPRGQYF | TGTGCCAGCAGCTTATTTACCGGGGCTAGCCCGCGGGGGCAGTACTTC
TRBJ2-1 | TRBD2 | TRBV18 | 13 | NA | CASGRGEKVEQFF | TGTGCCTCAGGGAGGGGCGAGAAGGTTGAGCAGTTCTTC
TRBJ2-7 | TRBD2 | TRBV20-1 | 14 | NA | CSASEPSGSSEQYF | TGCAGTGCTAGTGAGCCTAGCGGGAGTAGTGAGCAGTACTTC
TRBJ2-7 | TRBD2 | TRBV19 | 14 | NA | CASSRTSGAYEQYF | TGTGCCAGTAGTAGGACTAGCGGGGCCTACGAGCAGTACTTC
TRBJ1-3 | NA | TRBV28 | 14 | NA | CASSLGTLGATIYF | TGTGCCAGCAGTTTAGGGACACTCGGGGCCACCATATATTTT
TRBJ2-7 | TRBD2 | TRBV5-4 | 16 | NA | CASSLNPGLADYEQYF | TGTGCCAGCAGCTTGAACCCGGGACTAGCGGATTACGAGCAGTACTTC
TRBJ1-6 | NA | TRBV6-2/TRBV6-3 | 16 | NA | CASSYSPDSYNSPLHF | TGTGCCAGCAGTTATTCTCCGGACAGTTATAATTCACCCCTCCACTTT
TRBJ1-2 | NA | TRBV29-1 | 12 | NA | CSVGDGNYGYTF | TGCAGCGTTGGGGACGGTAACTATGGCTACACCTTC